The 21 T cell receptor beta chains below come from one sample, sequenced in a study of T cells after yellow fever vaccination. A single record per CDR3 protein comes from TCRdb applying MiXCR to the 5' RACE reads. Here the sample spans roughly 120,000 distinct CDR3 sequences, around 6.7% being singletons. This sample comprised CD4+ T cells sorted from PBMCs, obtained roughly 45 days after the first yellow fever vaccination. Receptors originate from a man aged 18 to 29 who received the YFV17D yellow fever vaccine.

This clonotype has at least ten counts. The chain employs TRBV11-2 and TRBJ2-5, with 10 bases matching TRBD2. The V gene end was trimmed by 5 bases and the J gene end by 1 base; junction bases not matched to a gene: 16. The CDR3 length is 19 residues. Germline V CDR1 and CDR2: SGHAT, FQNNGV. The CDR3 coding sequence is TGTGCCAGCAGCCCACGGACTGGATTAGCGGGGGGCCCCCAAGAGACCCAGTACTTC. This encodes CASSPRTGLAGGPQETQYF.

This clonotype showed up many times. The chain is built from TRBV12-3 or TRBV12-4 and TRBJ2-5; weak D call: TRBD2 (6 bases). The V and J ends lost 5 bases and 4 bases respectively, with 14 bases between them. The CDR3 covers 14 residues. The CDR3 is CASSPGRGRETQYF. CDR3 DNA sequence: TGTGCCAGCAGTCCGGGACGGGGGAGAGAGACCCAGTACTTC.

With respect to this clonotype: Since a much larger clone is just one base distant, this may be a read error. The V call is TRBV2, the J call TRBJ2-1; D ambiguous. V was trimmed by 2 bases and J by 8 bases, leaving 10 bases between them. Germline V gives CDR1 SNHLY, CDR2 FYNNEI. The CDR3 sequence is 13 residues long. The CDR3 DNA reads as TGTGCCAGCAGTGAACAGGCCAACTATGAGCAGTTCTTC. As protein: CASSEQANYEQFF.

This clonotype was observed many times. In DNA, the CDR3 is TGTGCCAGCAGGCGTCACAATGAGCAGTTCTTC. Translated: CASRRHNEQFF. This chain joins TRBV5-6 and TRBJ2-1; no firm D call. CDR1 is SGHDT and CDR2 is YYEEEE in the germline V gene. The CDR3 consists of 11 residues. Trimming shortened V by 5 bases and J by 5 bases, and 5 bases separated the two germline ends. Drawing the rest from reference TRBV5-6 and TRBJ2-1, the complete variable domain is DAGVTQSPTHLIKTRGQQVTLRCSPKSGHDTVSWYQQALGQGPQFIFQYYEEEERQRGNFPDRFSGHQFPNYSSELNVNALLLGDSALYLCASRRHNEQFFGPGTRLTVL.

The rearrangement uses TRBV7-2 and TRBJ1-5, with TRBD1 identical over 9 bases. Germline CDR1 is SGHTA and CDR2 is FQGNSA. The CDR3 consists of 17 residues. V lost 1 base to trimming and J lost 3 bases; unmatched junction nucleotides: 7. The CDR3 nucleotides read TGTGCCAGCAGCTTAGTGGGGACAGGGAATAACAATCAGCCCCAGCATTTT. The encoded protein is CASSLVGTGNNNQPQHF.

This clonotype was recorded many times. The V call is TRBV4-2, the J call TRBJ1-1; D remains unclear. CDR1 is LGHNA and CDR2 is YNFKEQ in the germline V gene. The V end lost 1 base, the J end lost 0 bases, and 9 bases lay between the germline ends. The CDR3 loop spans 15 amino acids. CDR3 DNA: TGTGCCAGCAGCCAAGCCCCGGGGATGAACACTGAAGCTTTCTTT. Its translation is CASSQAPGMNTEAFF.

This clonotype occurred many times. The genes are TRBV12-3 or TRBV12-4 and TRBJ1-1; TRBD1 might be the D (5 bases). V was pared by 6 bases and J by 1 base, with 12 bases between. The CDR3 has 14 amino acids. CDR3 sequence (DNA): TGTGCCAGCAGCCCGGGACCTCGGAACACTGAAGCTTTCTTT. It specifies CASSPGPRNTEAFF.

There are a few counts of this clonotype. CDR3 bases: TGCAGTGCCACCGGTCGGGGCTCCTATAATTCACCCCTCCACTTT. This sequence encodes CSATGRGSYNSPLHF. V and J are TRBV20-1 and TRBJ1-6; no firm D call. There are 15 residues in the CDR3. V shed 6 bases and J shed 0 bases, with 12 bases lying between them. From germline, CDR1 is DFQATT and CDR2 SNEGSKA (reference sequence).

This chain links TRBV6-1 with TRBJ2-1; D is undetermined. Trimming left V 7 bases short and J 8 bases short, with 18 bases between. The CDR3 has 14 amino acids. CDR1 and CDR2 from the germline V gene are MNHNS and SASEGT. CDR3 DNA: TGTGCCAGCACCGCCCCCAATCCGCCACATGAGCAGTTCTTC. Encoded protein: CASTAPNPPHEQFF.

This clonotype has ten or more counts. The chain combines TRBV18 with TRBJ2-1, with D unclear. CDR3 length: 13 amino acids. V gave up 3 bases and J gave up 4 bases, with 7 bases separating them. Germline lookup yields CDR1 KGHSH and CDR2 LQKENI. CDR3 bases: TGTGCCAGCTCACCCGGGTCGTACAATGAGCAGTTCTTC. Protein sequence: CASSPGSYNEQFF. The variable domain in full, with the rest retrieved from reference TRBV18 and TRBJ2-1, is NAGVMQNPRHLVRRRGQEARLRCSPMKGHSHVYWYRQLPEEGLKFMVYLQKENIIDESGMPKERFSAEFPKEGPSILRIQQVVRGDSAAYFCASSPGSYNEQFFGPGTRLTVL.

This clonotype was recorded at least ten times. V is TRBV3-1 and J is TRBJ2-1; TRBD2 matches 8 bases. The germline gives CDR1 LGHDT, CDR2 YNNKEL (reference sequence). The CDR3 contains 14 residues. Trimming at V came to 4 bases and at J to 7 bases, leaving 6 bases not matched to a gene. CDR3 amino acids: CASSLRGGRNEQFF. The CDR3 nucleotides are TGTGCCAGCAGCCTCCGGGGGGGCCGTAATGAGCAGTTCTTC.

This clonotype was observed a handful of times. The chain is built from TRBV6-5 and TRBJ1-4, with 10 nucleotides matching TRBD1. The germline gives CDR1 MNHEY, CDR2 SVGAGI. This CDR3 region has 17 residues. Trimming took 0 bases from V and 11 from J; bases not matched to a gene: 12. The chain's CDR3 is CASSYSPGQGMFRKLFF. DNA of the CDR3: TGTGCCAGCAGTTACTCCCCGGGACAGGGGATGTTTAGGAAACTGTTTTTT.

The chain employs TRBV12-3 or TRBV12-4 and TRBJ1-2; D call uncertain. CDR3 length: 13 residues. V lost 7 bases to trimming and J lost 5 bases, with 14 bases between them. The CDR3 loop is CASKADWLYGYTF. CDR3 coding DNA: TGTGCCAGCAAAGCAGACTGGTTGTATGGCTACACCTTC.

This clonotype was observed a few times. The chain recombines TRBV5-1 with TRBJ1-2; D is perhaps TRBD1 (5 bases). V was trimmed by 3 bases and J by 5 bases, leaving 11 bases between them. Per germline, CDR1 SGHRS and CDR2 YFSETQ. The CDR3 totals 13 residues. DNA of the CDR3: TGCGCCAGCAGCTCACAGGTCGTATATGGCTACACCTTC. Encoded protein: CASSSQVVYGYTF.

This clonotype was seen repeatedly, ten times or more. The rearrangement uses TRBV4-3 and TRBJ1-1; no clear D. V lost 6 bases and J lost 11, with 13 bases in between. The CDR3 runs 11 residues. Germline-derived CDR1 and CDR2 are LGHNA and YSLEER. CDR3 sequence (DNA): TGCGCCAGCAGATCCCTGGGGAAGGCTTTCTTT. Its translation is CASRSLGKAFF.

A few counts support this clonotype. For the CDR3, the DNA is TGTGCCTGGAATCAGCCCCAGCATTTT. Translating it yields CAWNQPQHF. V usage is TRBV30 and J usage is TRBJ1-5; D remains ambiguous. This CDR3 is 9 amino acids long. The V end was cut by 4 bases, the J end by 5 bases, with 0 bases between. In germline, CDR1 is GTSNPN, CDR2 SVGIG (reference sequence). The complete variable domain, with remaining parts taken from reference TRBV30 and TRBJ1-5, reads SQTIHQWPATLVQPVGSPLSLECTVEGTSNPNLYWYRQAAGRGLQLLFYSVGIGQISSEVPQNLSASRPQDRQFILSSKKLLLSDSGFYLCAWNQPQHFGDGTRLSIL.

This clonotype was recorded at least ten times. The chain has TRBV5-1 and TRBJ2-5; D is ambiguous. The CDR3 runs to 15 residues. CDR1 is SGHRS and CDR2 is YFSETQ in the germline V gene. V was trimmed by 1 base and J by 0 bases, leaving 10 bases between them. The chain's CDR3 is CASSLSFRNQETQYF. CDR3 DNA: TGCGCCAGCAGCTTGAGTTTCAGGAACCAAGAGACCCAGTACTTC.

This clonotype was detected many times. This chain joins TRBV7-6 and TRBJ2-7; the match to TRBD2 covers 7 bases. The trim removed 5 bases at V and 3 bases at J, leaving 7 bases unmatched. The CDR3 spans 14 residues. Germline V gene lookup returns CDR1 SGHVS and CDR2 FNYEAQ. CDR3 bases: TGTGCCAGCAGCCGGACTAGTGCTGACTACGAGCAGTACTTC. This translates into CASSRTSADYEQYF.

This clonotype has a count of ten or more. This chain connects TRBV9 to TRBJ1-1; D ambiguous. The CDR3 runs 14 residues. CDR1 is SGDLS, CDR2 YYNGEE, per germline. Between the trimmed V and J ends, which lost 3 bases and 3 bases, there was a span of 12 bases. This CDR3 is CASSASRADTEAFF. The CDR3 DNA follows: TGTGCCAGCAGCGCCAGTCGGGCGGACACTGAAGCTTTCTTT.

The sample holds many counts of this clonotype. The chain joins TRBV20-1 to TRBJ2-3; 12 bases match TRBD2. Germline V gene data show CDR1 as DFQATT and CDR2 as SNEGSKA (reference sequence). Trimming at V came to 5 bases and at J to 5 bases, leaving 8 bases not matched to a gene. CDR3 size: 15 residues. CDR3 residues: CSAPTLAGGGDTQYF. CDR3 sequence (DNA): TGCAGTGCTCCGACACTAGCGGGGGGAGGAGATACGCAGTATTTT.

This clonotype was seen ten or more times. The CDR3 DNA reads as TGTGCCAGCAGGCCTCGGGGGGGAGGCACAGATACGCAGTATTTT. The encoded protein is CASRPRGGGTDTQYF. This chain uses TRBV12-3 or TRBV12-4 with TRBJ2-3, with TRBD2 matching over 8 bases. This CDR3 region has 15 residues. V was clipped by 6 bases and J by 1 base; unmatched bases: 6.